This T cell receptor beta chain originates from a study of cytomegalovirus exposure and HLA in healthy donors. Study-level points and caveats: The study designated roughly 160 TCR beta chains cytomegalovirus-associated.

As regards this clone: Its antigen is currently unknown.

Libraries were prepared by immunoSEQ multiplex PCR; TCRdb keeps only in-frame clonotypes and omits some of them. The profile shows some 98,000 clones, around 90% of them singletons. The germline V gene has CDR1 LNHDA and CDR2 SQIVND (reference sequence). V was cut by 7 bases and J by 2 bases, with 18 bases left in between. There are 16 residues in the CDR3. This rearrangement joins TRBV19 to TRBJ1-5; D is perhaps TRBD1 (6 bases). This sequence was found in a woman aged 25 to 39 in good health and CMV-seronegative. Sequenced: PBMCs. DNA for the CDR3: TGTGCCAGTATCCCGGGGGGGGCGCAGGGCAATCAGCCCCAGCATTTT. It specifies CASIPGGAQGNQPQHF.